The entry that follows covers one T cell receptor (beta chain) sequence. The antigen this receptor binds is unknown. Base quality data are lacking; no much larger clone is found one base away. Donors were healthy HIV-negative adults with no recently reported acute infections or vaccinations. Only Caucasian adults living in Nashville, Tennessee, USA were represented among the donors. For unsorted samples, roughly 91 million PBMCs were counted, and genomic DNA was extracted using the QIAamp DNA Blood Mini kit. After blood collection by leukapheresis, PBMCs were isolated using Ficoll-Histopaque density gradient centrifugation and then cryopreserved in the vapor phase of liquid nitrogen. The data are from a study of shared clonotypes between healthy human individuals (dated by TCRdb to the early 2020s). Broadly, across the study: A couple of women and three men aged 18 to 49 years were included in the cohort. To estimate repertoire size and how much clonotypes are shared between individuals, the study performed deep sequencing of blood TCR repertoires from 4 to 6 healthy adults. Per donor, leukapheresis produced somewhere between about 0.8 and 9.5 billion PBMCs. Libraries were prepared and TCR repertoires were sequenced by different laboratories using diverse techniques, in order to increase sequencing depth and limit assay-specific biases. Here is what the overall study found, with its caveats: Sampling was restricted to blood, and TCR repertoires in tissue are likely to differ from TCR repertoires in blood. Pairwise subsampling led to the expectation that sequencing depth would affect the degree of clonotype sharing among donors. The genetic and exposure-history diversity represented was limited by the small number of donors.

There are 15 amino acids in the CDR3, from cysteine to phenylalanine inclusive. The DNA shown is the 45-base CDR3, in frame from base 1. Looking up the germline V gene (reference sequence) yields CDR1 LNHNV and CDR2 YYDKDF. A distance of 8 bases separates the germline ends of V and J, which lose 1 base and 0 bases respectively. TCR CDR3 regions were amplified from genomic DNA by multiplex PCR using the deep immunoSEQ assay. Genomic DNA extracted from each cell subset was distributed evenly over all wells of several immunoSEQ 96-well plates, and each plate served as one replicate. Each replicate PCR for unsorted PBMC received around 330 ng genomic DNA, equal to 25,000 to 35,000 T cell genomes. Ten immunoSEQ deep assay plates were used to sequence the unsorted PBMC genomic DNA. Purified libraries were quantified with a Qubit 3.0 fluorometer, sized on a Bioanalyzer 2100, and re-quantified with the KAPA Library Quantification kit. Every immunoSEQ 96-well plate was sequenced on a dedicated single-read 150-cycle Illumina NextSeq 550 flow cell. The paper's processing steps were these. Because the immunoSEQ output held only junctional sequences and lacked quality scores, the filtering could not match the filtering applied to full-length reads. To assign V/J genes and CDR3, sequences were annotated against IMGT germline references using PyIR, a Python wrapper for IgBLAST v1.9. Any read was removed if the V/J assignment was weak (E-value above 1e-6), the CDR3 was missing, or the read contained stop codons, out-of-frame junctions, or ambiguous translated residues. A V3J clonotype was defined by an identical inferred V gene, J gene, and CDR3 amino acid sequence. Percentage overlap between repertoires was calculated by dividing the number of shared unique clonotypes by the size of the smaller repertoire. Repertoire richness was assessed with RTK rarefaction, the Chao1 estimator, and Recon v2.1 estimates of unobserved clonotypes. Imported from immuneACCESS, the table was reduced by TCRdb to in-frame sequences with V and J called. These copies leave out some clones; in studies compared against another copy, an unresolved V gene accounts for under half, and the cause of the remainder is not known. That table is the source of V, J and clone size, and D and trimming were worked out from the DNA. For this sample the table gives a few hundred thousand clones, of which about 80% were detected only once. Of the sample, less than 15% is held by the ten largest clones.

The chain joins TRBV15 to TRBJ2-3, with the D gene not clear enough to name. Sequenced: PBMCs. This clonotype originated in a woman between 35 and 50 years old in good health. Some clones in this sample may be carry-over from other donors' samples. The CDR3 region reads CATSRAQSSTDTQYF. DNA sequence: TGTGCCACCAGCAGAGCACAGTCTAGCACAGATACGCAGTATTTT.